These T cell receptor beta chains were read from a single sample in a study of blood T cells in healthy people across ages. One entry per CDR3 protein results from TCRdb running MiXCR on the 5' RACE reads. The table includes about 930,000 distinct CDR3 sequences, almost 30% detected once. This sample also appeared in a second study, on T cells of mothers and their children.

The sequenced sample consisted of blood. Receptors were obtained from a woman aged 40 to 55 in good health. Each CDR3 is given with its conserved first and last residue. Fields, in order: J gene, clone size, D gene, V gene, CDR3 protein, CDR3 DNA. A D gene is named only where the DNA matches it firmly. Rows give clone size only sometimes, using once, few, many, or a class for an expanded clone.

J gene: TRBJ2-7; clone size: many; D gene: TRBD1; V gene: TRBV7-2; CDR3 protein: CASSSTGLGYEQYF; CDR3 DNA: TGTGCCAGCAGCTCGACAGGGCTTGGGTACGAGCAGTACTTC
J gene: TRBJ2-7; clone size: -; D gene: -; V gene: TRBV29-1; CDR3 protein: CSVEDRLVIQDTYNEQYF; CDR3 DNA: TGCAGCGTTGAAGATCGGCTTGTTATTCAGGACACCTACAATGAGCAGTACTTC
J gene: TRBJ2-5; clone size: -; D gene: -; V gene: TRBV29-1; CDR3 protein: CSVEQATSKETQYF; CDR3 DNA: TGCAGCGTTGAACAGGCGACTTCAAAAGAGACCCAGTACTTC
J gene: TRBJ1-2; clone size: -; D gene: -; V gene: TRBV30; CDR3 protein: CAWSGQVAYGYTF; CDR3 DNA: TGTGCCTGGAGTGGACAGGTTGCTTATGGCTACACCTTC
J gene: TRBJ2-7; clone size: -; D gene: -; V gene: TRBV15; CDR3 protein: CATSRDYGGNYEQYF; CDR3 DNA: TGTGCCACCAGCAGAGATTACGGTGGTAACTACGAGCAGTACTTC
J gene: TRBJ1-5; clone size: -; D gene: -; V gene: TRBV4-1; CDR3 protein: CASSQETGQPQHF; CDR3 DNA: TGCGCCAGCAGCCAAGAGACGGGTCAGCCCCAGCATTTT
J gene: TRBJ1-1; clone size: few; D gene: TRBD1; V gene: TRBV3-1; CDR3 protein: CASRGDRGDTEAFF; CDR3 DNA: TGTGCCAGCAGGGGGGACAGGGGCGACACTGAAGCTTTCTTT
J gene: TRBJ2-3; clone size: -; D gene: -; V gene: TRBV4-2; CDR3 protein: CASSQAGSTDTQYF; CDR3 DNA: TGTGCCAGCAGCCAAGCAGGAAGCACAGATACGCAGTATTTT
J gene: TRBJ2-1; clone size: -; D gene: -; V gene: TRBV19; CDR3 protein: CASRGQGPYNEQFF; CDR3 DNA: TGTGCCAGTAGGGGGCAGGGCCCCTACAATGAGCAGTTCTTC
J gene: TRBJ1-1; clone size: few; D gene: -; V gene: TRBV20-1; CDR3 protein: CSARGGTAEAFF; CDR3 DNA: TGCAGTGCTAGGGGTGGGACCGCTGAAGCTTTCTTT
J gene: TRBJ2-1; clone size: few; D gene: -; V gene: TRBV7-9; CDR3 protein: CARSLDRSGDEQFF; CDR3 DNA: TGTGCCCGCAGCTTAGACAGGAGTGGCGATGAGCAGTTCTTC
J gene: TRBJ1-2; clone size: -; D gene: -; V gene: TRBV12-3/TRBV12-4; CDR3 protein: CASSLHPTDYGYTF; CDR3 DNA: TGTGCCAGCAGTTTACACCCTACGGACTATGGCTACACCTTC
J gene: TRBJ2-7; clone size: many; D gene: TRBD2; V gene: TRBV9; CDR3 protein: CASSRSGGADEQYF; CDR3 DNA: TGTGCCAGCAGCCGAAGCGGGGGGGCTGACGAGCAGTACTTC
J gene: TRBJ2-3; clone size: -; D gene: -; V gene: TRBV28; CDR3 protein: CASSFEGPRYF; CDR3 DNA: TGTGCCAGCAGTTTCGAGGGGCCAAGGTATTTT
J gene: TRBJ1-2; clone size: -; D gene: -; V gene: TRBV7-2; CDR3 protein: CASSLGTGRRGYTF; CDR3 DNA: TGTGCCAGCAGCTTAGGTACAGGGCGTCGTGGCTACACCTTC
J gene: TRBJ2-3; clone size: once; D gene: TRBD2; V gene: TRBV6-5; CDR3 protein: CASRGDSGGALGTQYF; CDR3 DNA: TGTGCCAGCAGAGGAGATAGCGGGGGGGCCTTGGGTACGCAGTATTTT
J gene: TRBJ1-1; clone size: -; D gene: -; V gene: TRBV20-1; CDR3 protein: CSGRALPSNTEAFF; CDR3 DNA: TGCAGCGGACGTGCTCTCCCTTCGAACACTGAAGCTTTCTTT
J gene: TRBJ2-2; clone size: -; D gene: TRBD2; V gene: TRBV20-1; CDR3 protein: CSARDVSGGNTGELFF; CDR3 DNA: TGCAGTGCTAGAGATGTTAGCGGGGGGAACACCGGGGAGCTGTTTTTT
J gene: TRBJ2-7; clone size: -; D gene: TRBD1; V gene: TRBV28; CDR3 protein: CASAPPLGQGHEQYF; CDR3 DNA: TGTGCCAGCGCTCCCCCTCTAGGACAGGGCCACGAGCAGTACTTC
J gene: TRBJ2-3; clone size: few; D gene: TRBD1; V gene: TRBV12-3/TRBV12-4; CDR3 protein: CASSPRDRYTDTQYF; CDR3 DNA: TGTGCCAGCAGTCCCCGGGACAGATACACAGATACGCAGTATTTT
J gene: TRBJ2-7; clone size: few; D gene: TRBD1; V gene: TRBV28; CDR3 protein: CASSSRQGDREQYF; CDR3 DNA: TGTGCCAGCAGTTCGCGACAGGGGGACCGCGAGCAGTACTTC
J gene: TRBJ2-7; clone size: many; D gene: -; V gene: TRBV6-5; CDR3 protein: CASSLKGSDEQYF; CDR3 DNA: TGTGCCAGCAGCTTAAAAGGGTCCGACGAGCAGTACTTC
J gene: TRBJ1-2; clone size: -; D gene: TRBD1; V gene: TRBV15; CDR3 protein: CATSTNPRQGAANYGYTF; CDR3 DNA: TGTGCCACCAGCACCAACCCCCGGCAGGGGGCCGCTAACTATGGCTACACCTTC
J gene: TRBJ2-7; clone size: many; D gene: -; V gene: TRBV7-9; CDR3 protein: CASSDITYEQYF; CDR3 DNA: TGTGCCAGCTCAGATATAACTTATGAGCAGTACTTC
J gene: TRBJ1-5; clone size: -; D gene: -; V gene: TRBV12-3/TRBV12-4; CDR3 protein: CAGSGHVSSNQPQHF; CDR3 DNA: TGTGCCGGCAGTGGGCACGTCTCTAGCAATCAGCCCCAGCATTTT
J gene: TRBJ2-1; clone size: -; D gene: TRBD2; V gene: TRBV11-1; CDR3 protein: CASMLAGNNEQFF; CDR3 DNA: TGTGCCAGCATGCTAGCGGGGAACAATGAGCAGTTCTTC
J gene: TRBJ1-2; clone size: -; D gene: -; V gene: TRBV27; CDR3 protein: CASSPVLGGFNDYGYTF; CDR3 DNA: TGTGCCAGCAGCCCCGTCCTTGGGGGATTTAACGACTATGGCTACACCTTC
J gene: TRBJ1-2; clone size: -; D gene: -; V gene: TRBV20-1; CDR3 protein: CSANAATGGYTF; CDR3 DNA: TGCAGTGCGAACGCAGCGACGGGTGGCTACACCTTC
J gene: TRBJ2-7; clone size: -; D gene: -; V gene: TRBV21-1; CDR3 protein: CASSFRPGVPYEQYF; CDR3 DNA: TGTGCCAGCAGCTTCCGACCGGGGGTCCCTTACGAGCAGTACTTC
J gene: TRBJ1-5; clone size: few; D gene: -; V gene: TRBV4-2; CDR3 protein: CASSQGVGGTEPQHF; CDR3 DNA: TGTGCCAGCAGCCAAGGCGTGGGGGGGACGGAGCCCCAGCATTTT
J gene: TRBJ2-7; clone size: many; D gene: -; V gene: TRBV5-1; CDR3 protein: CASSLEGVYRDEQYF; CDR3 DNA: TGCGCCAGCAGCTTGGAGGGGGTGTATCGGGACGAGCAGTACTTC
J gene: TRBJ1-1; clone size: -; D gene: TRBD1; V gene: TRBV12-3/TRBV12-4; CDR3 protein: CASDTLRSLQGEGTEAFF; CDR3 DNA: TGTGCCAGCGACACCCTGCGCTCGTTACAGGGGGAAGGCACTGAAGCTTTCTTT